The 25 T cell receptor beta chains reported below all come from one sample, sequenced in a study of beta chain features in type 1 diabetes (dated by TCRdb to between 2018 and 2020). The antigens these receptors bind are not known. Library preparation used the immunoSEQ multiplex PCR assay. All of the isolated RNA was reverse transcribed with the High Capacity cDNA Reverse Transcription Kit, so expressed TCRB transcripts were sequenced. The source is immuneACCESS, and TCRdb retained only in-frame sequences with V and J called. Part of the clones is not carried over; for the studies checked, unresolved V genes explain less than half of this, and the remainder is unexplained. Within this sample are over 650,000 clones, with around 15% of them counted one time only. The ten largest clones take up 0.035% to 0.045% of the sample. General findings and caveats noted by the study authors: A moderate but significant shortening of TCRB CDR3 length was observed in type 1 diabetes patients in all four CD4+ subsets.

Sequencing was carried out using naive CD4+ T cells from blood. The cell subset or site label, as the study defines it: true naive CD4+ T cells. Every receptor here comes from a man aged 18 to 35 with type 1 diabetes.

The V gene is TRBV5-1, the J gene TRBJ2-2; D not resolved. Germline V CDR1 and CDR2: SGHRS, YFSETQ. V lost 4 bases and J lost 1, with 8 bases in between. The CDR3 extends over 14 amino acids. The CDR3: CASSTDGNTGELFF. CDR3 coding DNA: TGCGCCAGCAGCACGGACGGGAACACCGGGGAGCTGTTTTTT. Full variable domain (remainder filled in from reference TRBV5-1 and TRBJ2-2): KAGVTQTPRYLIKTRGQQVTLSCSPISGHRSVSWYQQTPGQGLQFLFEYFSETQRNKGNFPGRFSGRQFSNSRSEMNVSTLELGDSALYLCASSTDGNTGELFFGEGSRLTVL.

This rearrangement joins TRBV5-4 to TRBJ2-1; TRBD2 agrees at 8 bases. Trimming cost V 0 bases and J 4 bases; bases outside gene matches: 6. The CDR3 covers 16 residues. CDR1 is SGHNT, CDR2 YYREEE, per germline (reference sequence). Here the CDR3 DNA reads TGTGCCAGCAGCTTGGAGGCTAGCGGGCGGTACAATGAGCAGTTCTTC. It specifies CASSLEASGRYNEQFF. The complete variable domain, with remaining parts taken from reference TRBV5-4 and TRBJ2-1, reads ETGVTQSPTHLIKTRGQQVTLRCSSQSGHNTVSWYQQALGQGPQFIFQYYREEENGRGNFPPRFSGLQFPNYSSELNVNALELDDSALYLCASSLEASGRYNEQFFGPGTRLTVL.

Of note for this clone: The same CDR3 can be traced to other DNA sequences in this sample. The chain joins TRBV9 to TRBJ2-6; D unresolved. V lost 2 bases to trimming and J lost 0 bases, with 6 bases between them. This CDR3 contains 15 residues. CDR1 is SGDLS, CDR2 YYNGEE, per germline. The CDR3 nucleotides are TGTGCCAGCAGCGTCCAAGGCTCTGGGGCCAACGTCCTGACTTTC. This gives the protein CASSVQGSGANVLTF.

The chain links TRBV9 to TRBJ2-3; D possibly uses TRBD1 or TRBD2 (6 bases each). Germline V CDR1 and CDR2: SGDLS, YYNGEE. This CDR3 region has 16 residues. The V end lost 3 bases, the J end lost 1 base, and 15 bases lay between the germline ends. The CDR3 protein is CASSAWGAKGTDTQYF. The CDR3 DNA is TGTGCCAGCAGCGCCTGGGGGGCGAAGGGCACAGATACGCAGTATTTT.

The chain carries TRBV7-2 and TRBJ2-3; TRBD1 matches at 8 bases. CDR3 length: 14 amino acids. From germline, CDR1 is SGHTA and CDR2 FQGNSA. J lost 5 bases, V lost 5 bases, and 6 bases had no gene match. CDR3 DNA sequence: TGTGCCAGCAGCCAGGGACAGGTTTTAGATACGCAGTATTTT. This gives the protein CASSQGQVLDTQYF.

This clone was seen a handful of times. The chain recombines TRBV9 with TRBJ2-1; weak D call: TRBD2 (5 bases). Per germline, CDR1 SGDLS and CDR2 YYNGEE. V lost 3 bases to trimming and J lost 3 bases, with 16 bases between them. This CDR3 contains 16 residues. CDR3 sequence (DNA): TGTGCCAGCAGCGGACTATCGGGAACCCTCTACAATGAGCAGTTCTTC. Translation: CASSGLSGTLYNEQFF.

In this sample, this clone turned up a few times. The identical CDR3 is also encoded by other nucleotide sequences in the sample. The CDR3 protein is CASSASSGGGTDTQYF. The CDR3 DNA sequence: TGTGCCAGCAGCGCTTCTAGCGGGGGTGGCACAGATACGCAGTATTTT. The chain combines TRBV9 with TRBJ2-3; 10 bases are a match to TRBD2. This CDR3 has 16 residues. Trimming removed 3 bases from V and 1 base from J; junction bases left unmatched: 5. CDR1 is SGDLS and CDR2 is YYNGEE in the germline V gene.

This clone was counted a few times. J is TRBJ1-1 and V is TRBV9; D gene unclear. Per the germline V gene, CDR1 is SGDLS and CDR2 is YYNGEE. CDR3 length: 14 amino acids. V lost 0 bases and J 1 base, leaving 7 bases between the germline ends. The CDR3 bases are TGTGCCAGCAGCGTAGCTTCTGGGAACACTGAAGCTTTCTTT. Residues: CASSVASGNTEAFF.

This clone has only a few counts. The chain has TRBV6-5 and TRBJ2-4; D may be TRBD1 or TRBD2 (6 bases each). In germline, CDR1 is MNHEY, CDR2 SVGAGI. The CDR3 loop spans 12 amino acids. The CDR3 is CAGGPSRHIQYF. The CDR3 DNA is TGTGCGGGGGGCCCTTCTCGACACATTCAGTACTTC.

This clone was recorded a few times. The chain carries TRBV5-1 and TRBJ2-1; 7 nucleotides align to TRBD2. V gave up 4 bases and J gave up 4 bases; unmatched junction bases: 5. The CDR3 runs 14 residues. Germline lookup yields CDR1 SGHRS and CDR2 YFSETQ. For the CDR3, the DNA is TGCGCCAGCAGCCTACTAGCGCCGTACAATGAGCAGTTCTTC. Its translation: CASSLLAPYNEQFF.

As to this clone: This sample includes further DNA sequences coding for the same CDR3. The gene calls are TRBV5-6 and TRBJ1-1; D is uncertain. Germline CDR1 SGHDT, CDR2 YYEEEE. V was clipped by 0 bases and J by 2 bases, with 5 bases between them. The CDR3 consists of 13 residues. CDR3 in DNA: TGTGCCAGCAGCTTGGGGCGAAACACTGAAGCTTTCTTT. This codes for CASSLGRNTEAFF.

As regards this clone: Other DNA variants within this sample encode the same CDR3. The chain has TRBV5-1 and TRBJ1-1; no reliable D call. This CDR3 region has 13 residues. CDR1 and CDR2 from the germline V gene are SGHRS and YFSETQ. V gave up 2 bases and J gave up 1 base, with 6 bases separating them. CDR3 DNA: TGCGCCAGCAGCTTTGGGCAGAACACTGAAGCTTTCTTT. It yields the protein CASSFGQNTEAFF. Full variable domain (outside the CDR3, taken from reference TRBV5-1 and TRBJ1-1): KAGVTQTPRYLIKTRGQQVTLSCSPISGHRSVSWYQQTPGQGLQFLFEYFSETQRNKGNFPGRFSGRQFSNSRSEMNVSTLELGDSALYLCASSFGQNTEAFFGQGTRLTVV.

This rearrangement joins TRBV9 to TRBJ1-2; D is perhaps TRBD1 (5 bases). The CDR3 is made up of 13 amino acids. CDR1 is SGDLS and CDR2 is YYNGEE in the germline V gene. The V and J ends lost 3 bases and 8 bases respectively, with 14 bases between them. CDR3 nucleotide sequence: TGTGCCAGCAGCGCGATCTGGGACGGAGGCTACACCTTC. Translated: CASSAIWDGGYTF.

This clone was picked up a small number of times. The CDR3 is CAIRPGLAGEEQFF. The CDR3 DNA reads TGTGCCATCAGGCCGGGACTAGCGGGAGAAGAGCAGTTCTTC. The chain has TRBV10-3 and TRBJ2-1; 14 bases fit TRBD2. The CDR3 covers 14 residues. CDR1 ENHRY and CDR2 SYGVKD come from the germline V gene. V trimming: 6 bases; J trimming: 10 bases; junction bases outside the gene matches: 5.

DNA of the CDR3: TGTGCCAGCAGCCATCTAGTCGGGACCCGGGAGAACTATGGCTACACCTTC. Its translation: CASSHLVGTRENYGYTF. The chain is built from TRBV7-3 and TRBJ1-2; the D gene is possibly TRBD1 (5 bases). The germline V gene has CDR1 SGHTA and CDR2 FQGTGA. This CDR3 has 17 amino acids. Trimming shortened V by 5 bases and J by 2 bases, and 21 bases separated the two germline ends.

The chain uses TRBV30 and TRBJ2-7; 9 positions agree with TRBD1. This CDR3 is built from 14 residues. Germline CDR1 is GTSNPN and CDR2 is SVGIG (reference sequence). J gave up 3 bases and V 4 bases, and 7 bases lay outside the gene matches. The CDR3 reads CAWTSGQGDYEQYF. The CDR3 DNA reads TGTGCCTGGACCTCGGGACAGGGCGACTACGAGCAGTACTTC.

This clone was counted between two and nine times. The gene calls are TRBV28 and TRBJ1-4, with D unclear. The germline V gene encodes CDR1 MDHEN and CDR2 SYDVKM. The V end lost 5 bases, the J end lost 6 bases, and 7 bases lay between the germline ends. The CDR3 is made up of 12 amino acids. The CDR3 coding sequence is TGTGCCAGCAGTCTTGCGGATGAAAAACTGTTTTTT. It specifies CASSLADEKLFF. The full variable domain, with the rest looked up from reference TRBV28 and TRBJ1-4, is DVKVTQSSRYLVKRTGEKVFLECVQDMDHENMFWYRQDPGLGLRLIYFSYDVKMKEKGDIPEGYSVSREKKERFSLILESASTNQTSMYLCASSLADEKLFFGSGTQLSVL.

The chain has TRBV7-2 and TRBJ2-3; D is tentatively TRBD1 or TRBD2 (5 bases each). Germline CDR1 is SGHTA and CDR2 is FQGNSA. V shed 1 base and J shed 5 bases, with 10 bases lying between them. The CDR3 is 14 amino acids. The CDR3 protein is CASSLVGAGDTQYF. The CDR3 nucleotides are TGTGCCAGCAGCTTAGTAGGGGCGGGAGATACGCAGTATTTT.

V is TRBV29-1 and J is TRBJ1-1; D ambiguous. CDR3 length: 14 residues. Per germline, CDR1 SQVTM and CDR2 ANQGSEA. V was clipped by 1 base and J by 4 bases, with 13 bases between them. In nucleotides, the CDR3 is TGCAGCGTTGAAGGTCAGAAGTGGGGCACTGAAGCTTTCTTT. Amino acid sequence: CSVEGQKWGTEAFF.

This clone was counted between two and nine times. The chain carries TRBV5-8 and TRBJ1-5, with TRBD1 matching over 7 bases. CDR3 length equals 16 residues. Germline lookup yields CDR1 SGHTS and CDR2 YDEGEE. V gave up 5 bases and J gave up 2 bases; unmatched junction bases: 10. This chain's CDR3 is CASRFRQGAGNQPQHF. CDR3 sequence (DNA): TGTGCCAGCAGGTTTAGACAGGGTGCGGGCAATCAGCCCCAGCATTTT.

The V and J genes are TRBV5-1 and TRBJ2-3, with 10 bases identical to TRBD2. Per germline, CDR1 SGHRS and CDR2 YFSETQ. This CDR3 comprises 13 residues. Trimming took 7 bases from V and 6 from J; bases not matched to a gene: 5. This CDR3 reads CASRTSGSDTQYF. The CDR3 nucleotides are TGCGCCAGCCGGACTAGCGGCTCGGATACGCAGTATTTT.

J is TRBJ2-3 and V is TRBV4-2, with a weak D call TRBD2 (5 bases). Trimming took 3 bases from V and 2 from J, leaving 21 bases between them. Germline CDR1 is LGHNA and CDR2 is YNFKEQ. The CDR3 sequence is 18 residues long. The CDR3 reads CASSQLTGGRTATDTQYF. CDR3 DNA: TGTGCCAGCAGCCAGCTGACCGGCGGCAGGACTGCCACAGATACGCAGTATTTT.

Concerning this clone itself: Other DNA sequences in the same sample also yield this CDR3. The V gene is TRBV28, the J gene TRBJ1-2, with unresolved D. The CDR3 is 12 amino acids. Trimming cost V 6 bases and J 2 bases, with 7 bases left between them. Germline loops: CDR1 MDHEN, CDR2 SYDVKM. The DNA for the CDR3 is TGTGCCAGCAGCCTGAGGAACTATGGCTACACCTTC. This encodes CASSLRNYGYTF.

The V call is TRBV5-1, the J call TRBJ2-3; 12 bases fit TRBD2. This CDR3 spans 16 amino acids. Losses at the gene ends were 2 bases for V and 0 bases for J; bases not matched to a gene: 1. Looked up from germline, CDR1 is SGHRS and CDR2 is YFSETQ. CDR3 DNA: TGCGCCAGCAGCTTCGGACTAGCGGGGAGCACAGATACGCAGTATTTT. Translating gives CASSFGLAGSTDTQYF.

V is TRBV6-6 and J is TRBJ2-1, with D possibly called TRBD1 or TRBD2 (6 bases each). CDR3 length: 15 amino acids. Per germline, CDR1 MNHNY and CDR2 SVGAGI (reference sequence). Trimming shortened V by 4 bases and J by 3 bases, and 13 bases separated the two germline ends. CDR3 DNA sequence: TGTGCCAGCAGTTCCCCGGGGGCAAACTACAATGAGCAGTTCTTC. Amino acid sequence: CASSSPGANYNEQFF.